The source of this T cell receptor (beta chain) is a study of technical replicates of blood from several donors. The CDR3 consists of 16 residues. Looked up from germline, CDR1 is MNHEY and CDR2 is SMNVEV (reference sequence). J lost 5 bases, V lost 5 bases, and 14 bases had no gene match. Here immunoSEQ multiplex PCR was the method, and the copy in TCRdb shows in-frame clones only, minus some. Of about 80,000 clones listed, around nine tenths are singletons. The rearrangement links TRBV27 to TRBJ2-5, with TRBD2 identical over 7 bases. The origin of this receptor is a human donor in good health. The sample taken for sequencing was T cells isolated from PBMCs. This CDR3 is CASSLLGRLRDETQYF. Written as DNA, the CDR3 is TGTGCCAGCAGTCTCCTCGGGAGGCTAAGGGACGAGACCCAGTACTTC.